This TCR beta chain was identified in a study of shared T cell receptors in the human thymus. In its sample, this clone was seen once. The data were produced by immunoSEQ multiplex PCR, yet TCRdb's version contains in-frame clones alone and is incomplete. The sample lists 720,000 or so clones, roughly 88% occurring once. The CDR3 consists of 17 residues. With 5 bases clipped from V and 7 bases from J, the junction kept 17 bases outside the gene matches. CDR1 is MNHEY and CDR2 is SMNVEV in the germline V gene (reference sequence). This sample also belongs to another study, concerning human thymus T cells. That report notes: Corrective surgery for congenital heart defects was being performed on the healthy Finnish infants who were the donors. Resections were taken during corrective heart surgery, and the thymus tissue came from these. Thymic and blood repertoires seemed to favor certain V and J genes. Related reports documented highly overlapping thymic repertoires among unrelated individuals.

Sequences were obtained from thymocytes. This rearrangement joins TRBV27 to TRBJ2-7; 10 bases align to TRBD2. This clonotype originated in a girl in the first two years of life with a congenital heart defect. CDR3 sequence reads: CASSPMGSGGALGEQYF. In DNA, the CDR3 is TGTGCCAGCAGTCCCATGGGGAGCGGGGGGGCGCTAGGGGAGCAGTACTTC.